This TCR beta chain was recovered during a study of graft-versus-host responses after intestinal transplantation (TCRdb year 2021). Background on the whole study: Recipients received multivisceral, liver-intestinal, or isolated intestinal transplants. Every recipient was given anti-thymocyte globulin induction, followed by approximately 3 years of maintenance tacrolimus and steroids. Graft-versus-host and host-versus-graft alloreactive T cell clones were tracked in the graft, circulation and bone marrow after intestinal transplantation using bulk TCR-beta CDR3 sequencing. Instead of going to the commercial service, samples from a few later patients were sequenced in-house on an Illumina MiSeq and processed with MiXCR. A cohort of about two dozen intestinal transplant recipients, including one retransplant, was enrolled, and a few patients lacking pretransplant specimens were excluded. To identify alloreactive clones, pre-transplant mixed lymphocyte reaction products were sequenced and then compared with unstimulated pre-transplant donor and recipient T cells. Donor T cell macrochimerism was defined as a peak of at least 4% donor T cells among recipient peripheral blood mononuclear cells.

The time point tag for this specimen amounts to: cells obtained before transplantation from donor or recipient. CD3+CD4+ and CD3+CD8+ populations were FACS-sorted from unstimulated pre-transplant donor and recipient cells taken from spleen or lymph nodes. What the work shows at the level of the full study, not this receptor alone: In the allografts of patients with donor T cell macrochimerism, GvH to HvG T cell clonal ratios were high. The relatively low number and heterogeneity of intestinal transplant patients limited the conclusions. Early after transplant, declines in HvG clones were associated with peak levels of circulating GvH clones. GvH clones were detected in recipient bone marrow, and some of these GvH clones were observed earlier in ileal mucosa or blood, consistent with an intestinal mucosal origin.

The method was the immunoSEQ multiplex PCR assay. For most patients, genomic DNA was isolated using the Qiagen DNeasy Blood and Tissue Kit and was shipped frozen to Adaptive Biotechnologies for TCR sequencing. Adaptive Biotechnologies carried out high-throughput TCR-beta CDR3 sequencing of genomic DNA for most patients. For the original study's pipeline: Adaptive's ImmunoSEQ software was the source of the TCR sequencing data for around 20 patients, while a few other patients were processed with MiXCR and VDJtools. CD4 versus CD8 sorting errors were corrected by removing sequences found in both subsets at a frequency ratio below 5:1. CDR3 nucleotide sequences shared by donor and recipient were removed because the origin of these sequences could not be assigned. At least 2-fold expansion over unstimulated cells and a minimum CFSE-low frequency of 0.002% (template counts) or 0.001% (read counts) were required for clones to be classified as alloreactive. Mappable clones were those detected in sequenced pre-transplant spleen, lymph node, or MLR CFSE-low populations of the donor or recipient. The cumulative frequency of alloreactive clones was calculated as a percentage of all sequences, weighted by copy number. TCRdb obtained this table from immuneACCESS and retained in-frame rearrangements with V and J assigned. These tables miss some clones; where compared with another copy, unresolved V genes account for less than half of the shortfall, and the remainder is unexplained. The V and J calls and clone size were taken over from that table, and D and trimming were inferred from the DNA. Recorded for this sample are more than 65,000 clones; around 91% of them occurred a single time. The ten largest make up about 1.3% of the sample.

Comments on this clone: Its antigen remains unidentified. Base qualities were left out, and no much larger clone turns up one base away.

The specimen comprised unstimulated CD8+ T cells sorted from spleen or lymph node cells, sampled before intestinal transplant. The TCR sequence derives from a human donor who received an intestinal transplant.

The CDR3 amino acid sequence is: CASSTTLQGRYEKLFF. The DNA sequence is as follows: TGTGCCAGCAGCACTACGCTCCAGGGTCGTTATGAAAAACTGTTTTTT. The V and J genes are TRBV7-9 and TRBJ1-4; the best D guess is TRBD1, with 5 bases matching. V sheds 5 bases and J sheds 6 bases, leaving 19 bases between their ends. For CDR1 and CDR2, the germline V gene (reference sequence) lists SEHNR and FQNEAQ. The CDR3 sequence holds 16 residues, the cysteine and phenylalanine included. Kept here is only the CDR3 DNA, which spans 48 bases and is read in frame from base 1.